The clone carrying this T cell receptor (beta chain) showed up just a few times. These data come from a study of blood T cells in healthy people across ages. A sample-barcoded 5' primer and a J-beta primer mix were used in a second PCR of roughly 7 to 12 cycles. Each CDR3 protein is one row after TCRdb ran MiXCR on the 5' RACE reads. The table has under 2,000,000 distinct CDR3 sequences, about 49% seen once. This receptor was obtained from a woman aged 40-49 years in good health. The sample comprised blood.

This CDR3 is CASRPQTASDTQYF. The CDR3 DNA reads as TGTGCCAGCAGACCCCAGACAGCGTCGGATACGCAGTATTTT. The genes are TRBV6-2 or TRBV6-3 and TRBJ2-3, with D possibly being TRBD1 (5 bases). V was clipped by 6 bases and J by 6 bases, with 16 bases between them. The CDR3 totals 14 residues. Germline V lookup: CDR1 MNHEY, CDR2 SVGEGT.